This TCR beta chain was sequenced during a study of T cell changes during pregnancy in multiple sclerosis. Generated by immunoSEQ multiplex PCR, the TCRdb table keeps only in-frame clones and is missing some. The sample includes approximately 89,000 clones, about 95% of them seen just once. The clonotype was recovered from a female donor with multiple sclerosis, enrolled in a pregnancy study. The input for sequencing was peripheral blood, taken in the third trimester of pregnancy.

CDR3 nucleotides: TGCGCCAGCAGTCCCGCAGGGTTGGGGGCCAACGTCCTGACTTTC. Its protein product is CASSPAGLGANVLTF. This chain links TRBV10-1 with TRBJ2-6, with D perhaps TRBD1 (5 bases). Germline loops: CDR1 WNHNN, CDR2 SYGVQD (reference sequence). The germline V and J ends were trimmed by 5 bases and 4 bases, with 12 bases remaining between them. This CDR3 comprises 15 residues.